These T cell receptor beta chains were read from a single sample in a study of blood T cell repertoires in COVID-19. The assay was immunoSEQ multiplex PCR, and TCRdb's table has in-frame clones only and misses some. The sample lists about 350,000 clones; approximately 91% were seen once. Sequencing was done on a sample of PBMCs or T cells enriched from blood (not recorded which). These receptors all come from a woman aged 25 to 45 who had been exposed to COVID-19. CDR3s include the opening cysteine and the closing phenylalanine or tryptophan. The D gene is left open where the match is weak. Size is omitted from some rows. Given values are once, few, many or a class for expanded clones.

size | J | D | V | DNA | CDR3
few | TRBJ2-1 | TRBD2 | TRBV3-1/TRBV3-2 | TGTGCCAGCAGCCAAGGAGGGGTACTAGCGGGAGCAGGGAATGAGCAGTTCTTC | CASSQGGVLAGAGNEQFF
. | TRBJ1-6 | . | TRBV19 | TGTGCCAGTAGTACCCCGGGGGGCGGCGATAATTCACCCCTCCACTTT | CASSTPGGGDNSPLHF
. | TRBJ2-2 | . | TRBV12-3/TRBV12-4 | TGTGCCAGCAGTCTCACAGGCCCCGGGGAGCTGTTTTTT | CASSLTGPGELFF
few | TRBJ2-2 | . | TRBV18 | TGTGCCAGCTCACCTAGGCCAGGGCGGTCGTCCGGGGAGCTGTTTTTT | CASSPRPGRSSGELFF
once | TRBJ2-2 | . | TRBV9 | TGTGCCAGCAGCGTAGAGCGGTCCGGGAACACCGGGGAGCTGTTTTTT | CASSVERSGNTGELFF
once | TRBJ1-6 | . | TRBV7-3 | TGTGCCAGCAGCTTGCAGGGCTTGGGTTCACCCCTCCACTTT | CASSLQGLGSPLHF
. | TRBJ2-7 | TRBD2 | TRBV4-2 | TGTGCCAGCAGCCAAGAACGGGGGGGGAGGGCCGGCGAGCAGTACTTC | CASSQERGGRAGEQYF
. | TRBJ2-3 | . | TRBV10-1 | TGCGCCAGCAGTGAGTCCGGGGGACAGGATACGCAGTATTTT | CASSESGGQDTQYF
. | TRBJ2-2 | . | TRBV5-4 | TGTGCCAGCAGCGCGGACTCAGCGAACACCGGGGAGCTGTTTTTT | CASSADSANTGELFF
. | TRBJ1-5 | . | TRBV28 | TGTGCCAGCAGTTTAATTTGGGCGTACAATCAGCCCCAGCATTTT | CASSLIWAYNQPQHF
. | TRBJ2-5 | TRBD2 | TRBV7-9 | TGTGCCAGCAGCTTGACGAGCCGCGGGGGAGAGACCCAGTACTTC | CASSLTSRGGETQYF
. | TRBJ2-2 | . | TRBV5-6 | TGTGCCAGCAGCTTGTTAGGGGGTCGCGGGGAGCTGTTTTTT | CASSLLGGRGELFF
once | TRBJ2-5 | TRBD1 | TRBV4-1 | TGCGCCAGCAGCCAAGACGGTCAGGGGGCACTCCTGGAGACCCAGTACTTC | CASSQDGQGALLETQYF
. | TRBJ1-2 | TRBD1 | TRBV5-1 | TGCGCCAGCAGCTTGGACAGGGGGTTAGATGGCTACACCTTC | CASSLDRGLDGYTF
once | TRBJ2-1 | TRBD2 | TRBV9 | TGTGCCAGCAGCGTAGTCAGCGGGAGACAGAATGAGCAGTTCTTC | CASSVVSGRQNEQFF
. | TRBJ2-3 | TRBD2 | TRBV9 | TGTGCCAGCAGCCGGACTAGCGGGAGGAACACAGATACGCAGTATTTT | CASSRTSGRNTDTQYF
. | TRBJ2-7 | . | TRBV28 | TGTGCCAGCAGCCGTGGGGGGATTTCCTACGAGCAGTACTTC | CASSRGGISYEQYF
few | TRBJ1-1 | TRBD1 | TRBV28 | TGTGCCAGCAGTTTACCGGACAGGCTCAGTGAAGCTTTCTTT | CASSLPDRLSEAFF
. | TRBJ2-1 | TRBD1 | TRBV24-1 | TGTGCCACCAGTGATTTGCGGACAGGGGGTCTCGGCTCCTACAATGAGCAGTTCTTC | CATSDLRTGGLGSYNEQFF
once | TRBJ2-5 | TRBD2 | TRBV6-5 | TGTGCCAGCAGTCTCGACCCTAGCGGGAGAGAGACCCAGTACTTC | CASSLDPSGRETQYF
. | TRBJ1-5 | . | TRBV18 | TGTGCCAGCTCACCACAGTCAGTTTCCGGGTCTATGAATCAGCCCCAGCATTTT | CASSPQSVSGSMNQPQHF
. | TRBJ1-6 | . | TRBV7-9 | TGTGCCAGCAGCTTAACAGACCCGACTTCACCCCTCCACTTT | CASSLTDPTSPLHF
. | TRBJ1-2 | . | TRBV7-9 | TGTGCCAGCAGCCCCAAGGGAGGTTTGGGGGTTGGCTACACCTTC | CASSPKGGLGVGYTF
. | TRBJ2-3 | TRBD2 | TRBV9 | TGTGCCAGCAGCGTAGGCTCTAGCGGTCTCACAGATACGCAGTATTTT | CASSVGSSGLTDTQYF
once | TRBJ1-2 | . | TRBV28 | TGTGCCAGCAGTTACCGGGGTTCGCTTATGGAGGGCTACACCTTC | CASSYRGSLMEGYTF
. | TRBJ2-3 | . | TRBV28 | TGTGCCAGCAGTCCGCCAGGGGCAGATACGCAGTATTTT | CASSPPGADTQYF
. | TRBJ1-5 | . | TRBV28 | TGTGCCAGCAGTTTAGGGGGGGCGGGGGCCTCCAATCAGCCCCAGCATTTT | CASSLGGAGASNQPQHF
. | TRBJ1-4 | TRBD1 | TRBV19 | TGTGCCAGTAGAACCGGGACAGACAGTGAAAAACTGTTTTTT | CASRTGTDSEKLFF
. | TRBJ2-1 | . | TRBV28 | TGTGCCAGCAAATTGGGGGCCTCCCGGATGGGGGCAACAGACAATGAGCAGTTCTTC | CASKLGASRMGATDNEQFF
few | TRBJ2-1 | TRBD2 | TRBV18 | TGTGCCAGCTCACCACGGGCCGGGGTAGCGGGAGCGGGGCAGTTCTTC | CASSPRAGVAGAGQFF
. | TRBJ2-3 | TRBD2 | TRBV2 | TGTGCCAGCAGTGAATTGGGGCTAGCGGGCCTCACAGATACGCAGTATTTT | CASSELGLAGLTDTQYF
once | TRBJ2-7 | . | TRBV7-6 | TGTGCCAGCAGTCCCAACTCCTACGAGCAGTACTTC | CASSPNSYEQYF
. | TRBJ2-5 | TRBD1 | TRBV24-1 | TGTGCCACCGCGGACAGGGTCCCCCAAGAGACCCAGTACTTC | CATADRVPQETQYF
once | TRBJ1-4 | TRBD1 | TRBV10-3 | TGTGCCATCAGTCTCCCTAGGACACCAAGGGGGCTTTCTGAAAAACTGTTTTTT | CAISLPRTPRGLSEKLFF
. | TRBJ2-5 | TRBD1 | TRBV28 | TGTGCCAGCAGTTTAATGCAGGGGGCGATAGACCGGCAGTACTTC | CASSLMQGAIDRQYF
few | TRBJ1-3 | . | TRBV5-8 | TGTGCCAGCAGCTTGGTCCGGGACACTGCATCCTCTGGAAACACCATATATTTT | CASSLVRDTASSGNTIYF
. | TRBJ2-1 | TRBD2 | TRBV7-8 | TGTGCCAGCAGCTTGGCTAGCGGGAGGGCCGGGGAGCAGTTCTTC | CASSLASGRAGEQFF
once | TRBJ2-7 | . | TRBV3-1/TRBV3-2 | TGTGCCAGCAGCTTTACAGGGAACCACGAGCAGTACTTC | CASSFTGNHEQYF
. | TRBJ2-7 | . | TRBV28 | TGTGCCAGCAGTCGAGGGATTGGGTCCTACGAGCAGTACTTC | CASSRGIGSYEQYF
few | TRBJ2-3 | TRBD1 | TRBV27 | TGTGCCAGCAGTTTATCGCCGCCAGGGGGAGGCACAGATACGCAGTATTTT | CASSLSPPGGGTDTQYF
. | TRBJ2-3 | TRBD2 | TRBV6-5 | TGTGCCAGCAGTTACACGGGACTAGCCACAGATACGCAGTATTTT | CASSYTGLATDTQYF
once | TRBJ2-7 | . | TRBV20-1 | TGCAGTGCTAGTGGGGTGGAAGCGGACGAGCAGTACTTC | CSASGVEADEQYF
. | TRBJ1-2 | . | TRBV19 | TGTGCCAGTAGTCCTGGCGGGGCAAACTATGGCTACACCTTC | CASSPGGANYGYTF
. | TRBJ1-1 | TRBD1 | TRBV18 | TGTGCCAGCTCAGATGTTGGTAGGGGGCAAACTGAAGCTTTCTTT | CASSDVGRGQTEAFF
. | TRBJ1-2 | . | TRBV6-4 | TGTGCCAGCAGTCGACAGGTCCGGATGGGTGGCTACACCTTC | CASSRQVRMGGYTF
. | TRBJ2-7 | . | TRBV28 | TGTGCCAGCAGTTCACATACCCAGGGGAGCGAGCAGTACTTC | CASSSHTQGSEQYF
. | TRBJ2-1 | TRBD2 | TRBV11-1 | TGTGCCAGCAGCTTAAGTACTAGCGGGGGGAGACCGTCGTTCTTC | CASSLSTSGGRPSFF
. | TRBJ1-4 | . | TRBV6-5 | TGTGCCAGCAGGGGAGGGCCCGAAAAACTGTTTTTT | CASRGGPEKLFF
. | TRBJ2-5 | TRBD2 | TRBV6-2/TRBV6-3 | TGTGCCAGCAGTTCGGGACTAGCGGGAGGGTTAGGAGAGACCCAGTACTTC | CASSSGLAGGLGETQYF
. | TRBJ2-7 | TRBD1 | TRBV11-2 | TGTGCCAGCAGCCCGATAGGGACAGACATCTACGAGCAGTACTTC | CASSPIGTDIYEQYF
. | TRBJ2-1 | TRBD2 | TRBV28 | TGTGCCAGCAGAAACCCCCGACTAGCGGGTTCTCCATACAATGAGCAGTTCTTC | CASRNPRLAGSPYNEQFF
. | TRBJ1-1 | TRBD1 | TRBV7-9 | TGTGCCAGCAGCCTCCGACAGGGAGTGGGAACTGAAGCTTTCTTT | CASSLRQGVGTEAFF
. | TRBJ2-2 | TRBD2 | TRBV28 | TGTGCCAGCACGAACCTCGGGGGACAGCCGACTAGCGGGACCGGGGAGCTGTTTTTT | CASTNLGGQPTSGTGELFF
once | TRBJ2-2 | . | TRBV3-1/TRBV3-2 | TGTGCCAGCAGCCAAGTTTTTAGCCCGAACACCGGGGAGCTGTTTTTT | CASSQVFSPNTGELFF
once | TRBJ1-1 | TRBD1 | TRBV5-8 | TGTGCCAGCAGAAAACAGGGGGTAGGAACTGAAGCTTTCTTT | CASRKQGVGTEAFF
. | TRBJ2-1 | . | TRBV5-1 | TGCGCCAGCAGCTTGGCCAACTCCTACAATGAGCAGTTCTTC | CASSLANSYNEQFF